These T cell receptor beta chains were read from a single sample in a study of cytomegalovirus exposure and HLA in healthy donors. The method was immunoSEQ multiplex PCR; TCRdb's version includes in-frame clones alone and lacks a portion of them. The table shows approximately 200,000 clones, with about 81% occurring only once. Input material: PBMCs. These TCRs come from a man aged 30-40 years in good health and CMV-seropositive. Each CDR3 is given with its conserved first and last residue. A D gene is named only where the DNA matches it firmly. Not every row has a clone size; where given, it reads once, few, many or a size class.

v_gene	j_gene	abundance	len	d_gene	CDR3nt	CDR3aa
TRBV28	TRBJ2-2	.	13	.	TGTGCCAGCAGTTTAGGGGGGACCGGGGAGCTGTTTTTT	CASSLGGTGELFF
TRBV10-3	TRBJ2-3	.	17	TRBD2	TGTGCCATCACGTCGGAATCGGGAGGACTAATCACAGATACGCAGTATTTT	CAITSESGGLITDTQYF
TRBV10-3	TRBJ1-1	.	15	TRBD1	TGTGCCATCAGGGAGGGGACAGGTTTGAACACTGAAGCTTTCTTT	CAIREGTGLNTEAFF
TRBV6-5	TRBJ1-1	.	15	.	TGTGCCAGCAGTACCCCGTCGGGGGTGAACACTGAAGCTTTCTTT	CASSTPSGVNTEAFF
TRBV7-9	TRBJ2-1	.	15	TRBD2	TGTGCCAGCAGCTTAGTGGGGGGGGCCTACAATGAGCAGTTCTTC	CASSLVGGAYNEQFF
TRBV5-7	TRBJ2-1	.	18	.	TGTGCCAGCACCAAAATGACACAGCAGGGCTCCTCCTACAATGAGCAGTTCTTC	CASTKMTQQGSSYNEQFF
TRBV30	TRBJ1-4	few	14	.	TGTGCCTGGAGTCCCCGTCCGGCGACAGGAAAACTGTTTTTT	CAWSPRPATGKLFF
TRBV5-1	TRBJ2-1	.	15	.	TGCGCCAGCAGCATAGGAGGACCGGGTGCGGAGGAGCAGTTCTTC	CASSIGGPGAEEQFF
TRBV19	TRBJ2-4	few	13	TRBD1	TGTGCCAGTAGGGGACAGGCCTTAAACATTCAGTACTTC	CASRGQALNIQYF
TRBV29-1	TRBJ2-5	.	15	TRBD1	TGCAGCGTTGAATGGGGACAGGGGAGGAGAGAGACCCAGTACTTC	CSVEWGQGRRETQYF
TRBV7-2	TRBJ2-7	.	15	.	TGTGCCAGCAGCTTGGGGGCAGCCTATACCTACGAGCAGTACTTC	CASSLGAAYTYEQYF
TRBV7-9	TRBJ2-3	.	13	.	TGTGCCAGCGGTCGGACTAGCACAGATACGCAGTATTTT	CASGRTSTDTQYF
TRBV2	TRBJ2-2	.	16	TRBD1	TGTGCCAGCAGGTTGCCGGGACAGGGGAGAACCGGGGAGCTGTTTTTT	CASRLPGQGRTGELFF
TRBV23-1	TRBJ1-2	.	13	.	TGCGCCAGCGAAGCAGGGACATTAAATGGCTACACCTTC	CASEAGTLNGYTF
TRBV15	TRBJ2-7	once	14	.	TGTGCCACCAGCAGAGAAGGACAGTACTACGAGCAGTACTTC	CATSREGQYYEQYF
TRBV14	TRBJ1-2	.	13	.	TGTGCCAGCAGCCCCGGGAGGGCTGGTGGCTACACCTTC	CASSPGRAGGYTF